These 27 T cell receptor beta chains were all obtained from the same sample, sequenced in a study of multiple sclerosis patients with progressive multifocal leukoencephalopathy. Measured with immunoSEQ multiplex PCR; TCRdb has only the in-frame clones, and not every one. The sample has 25,000 to 35,000 clones; 80% to 95% are singletons. Specified time point: before natalizumab initiation. Sequencing used PBMCs. These receptors all stem from a man in his thirties or forties with multiple sclerosis.

The V call is TRBV13, the J call TRBJ1-4, with D perhaps matching TRBD1 (5 bases). V shed 5 bases and J shed 8 bases, with 9 bases lying between them. CDR3 length: 12 residues. Looked up from germline, CDR1 is PRHDT and CDR2 is FYEKMQ (reference sequence). The CDR3 loop is CASSASGEKLFF. CDR3 bases: TGTGCCAGCAGCGCCTCAGGGGAAAAACTGTTTTTT.

This rearrangement joins TRBV27 to TRBJ2-2; 16 bases are shared with TRBD2. The J segment lost 5 bases and the V segment lost 7 bases, leaving 13 bases of the junction unmatched. The germline CDR1 and CDR2 sequences are MNHEY and SMNVEV (reference sequence). CDR3 length: 19 residues. This CDR3 is CASTFQTPGLAGGTGELFF. CDR3 sequence (DNA): TGTGCCAGCACCTTCCAGACCCCGGGACTAGCGGGAGGGACCGGGGAGCTGTTTTTT.

CDR3 in amino acids: CASSLWRESQEQFF. CDR3 nucleotide sequence: TGTGCCAGCAGCTTGTGGCGGGAGAGTCAGGAGCAGTTCTTC. This sequence joins TRBV5-5 and TRBJ2-1; 7 bases are a match to TRBD2. Germline CDR1 is SGHKS and CDR2 is YYEKEE (reference sequence). The CDR3 is 14 amino acids. The trim removed 1 base at V and 10 bases at J, leaving 8 bases unmatched.

The chain employs TRBV19 and TRBJ1-1, with D maybe TRBD1 (5 bases). CDR3 size: 13 residues. Per the germline V gene, CDR1 is LNHDA and CDR2 is SQIVND (reference sequence). V gave up 5 bases and J gave up 2 bases, with 9 bases separating them. CDR3 sequence: CASSYRHNTEAFF. Written as DNA, the CDR3 is TGTGCCAGTAGTTACAGGCATAACACTGAAGCTTTCTTT. Variable domain in full (rest from reference TRBV19 and TRBJ1-1): DGGITQSPKYLFRKEGQNVTLSCEQNLNHDAMYWYRQDPGQGLRLIYYSQIVNDFQKGDIAEGYSVSREKKESFPLTVTSAQKNPTAFYLCASSYRHNTEAFFGQGTRLTVV.

This chain joins TRBV27 and TRBJ2-1, with D uncertain. This CDR3 is built from 14 residues. In germline, CDR1 is MNHEY, CDR2 SMNVEV (reference sequence). The V end lost 4 bases, the J end lost 9 bases, and 16 bases lay between the germline ends. The CDR3 here is CASSSRNLPTEQFF. The CDR3 DNA follows: TGTGCCAGCAGTTCCCGAAACTTACCCACTGAGCAGTTCTTC.

The V gene is TRBV9, the J gene TRBJ2-1; D is unclear. The germline CDR1 and CDR2 sequences are SGDLS and YYNGEE. Trimming removed 2 bases at V and 10 bases at J, with 16 bases between. This CDR3 is 14 amino acids long. CDR3 sequence reads: CASSVGPSLGEQFF. The CDR3 nucleotides are TGTGCCAGCAGCGTGGGCCCTTCTCTCGGAGAGCAGTTCTTC.

For the CDR3, the DNA is TGTGCCAGCAGTTACTCGTTGAGGAACACTGAAGCTTTCTTT. It encodes CASSYSLRNTEAFF. The chain uses TRBV6-5 and TRBJ1-1; D not certain. CDR3 length: 14 amino acids. Trimming left V 0 bases short and J 1 base short, with 6 bases between. Germline lookup yields CDR1 MNHEY and CDR2 SVGAGI.

The chain couples TRBV5-1 to TRBJ2-2; D is uncertain. The CDR3 covers 14 residues. The V gene lost 0 bases and the J gene lost 6 bases, with 9 bases spanning the gap. Germline V gives CDR1 SGHRS, CDR2 YFSETQ. CDR3 DNA: TGCGCCAGCAGCTTGGTAGGAGAGGCCGGGGAGCTGTTTTTT. Its protein is CASSLVGEAGELFF.

The rearrangement links TRBV13 to TRBJ1-1, with no clear D. Germline loops: CDR1 PRHDT, CDR2 FYEKMQ (reference sequence). The CDR3 length is 13 residues. The V and J ends lost 2 bases and 1 base respectively, with 5 bases between them. CDR3 protein: CASSLRGNTEAFF. CDR3 sequence (DNA): TGTGCCAGCAGCTTACGAGGGAACACTGAAGCTTTCTTT.

V usage is TRBV5-1 and J usage is TRBJ2-7; D gene ambiguous. The CDR3 has 14 residues. Germline V gene sequence: CDR1 SGHRS, CDR2 YFSETQ. Trimming shortened V by 0 bases and J by 2 bases, and 9 bases separated the two germline ends. CDR3 residues: CASSLAGRTYEQYF. The CDR3 DNA follows: TGCGCCAGCAGCTTGGCCGGGCGGACCTACGAGCAGTACTTC. Looking up the rest from reference TRBV5-1 and TRBJ2-7 gives the full variable domain: KAGVTQTPRYLIKTRGQQVTLSCSPISGHRSVSWYQQTPGQGLQFLFEYFSETQRNKGNFPGRFSGRQFSNSRSEMNVSTLELGDSALYLCASSLAGRTYEQYFGPGTRLTVT.

The V call is TRBV6-5, the J call TRBJ2-7; D is uncertain. This CDR3 comprises 15 residues. The germline V gene encodes CDR1 MNHEY and CDR2 SVGAGI. Trimming pared 5 bases from V and 0 bases from J, leaving 14 bases between. The CDR3 region has the DNA TGTGCCAGCAGTCCAGGTTCCTACCTCTCCTACGAGCAGTACTTC. Translating gives CASSPGSYLSYEQYF.

This clone was detected once. The V gene is TRBV5-8, the J gene TRBJ2-1; 10 bases map to TRBD1. Germline values: CDR1 SGHTS, CDR2 YDEGEE. V trimming: 3 bases; J trimming: 4 bases; junction bases outside the gene matches: 4. The CDR3 contains 15 residues. This CDR3 is CASSSQGQGYNEQFF. CDR3 nucleotides: TGTGCCAGCAGCTCCCAGGGACAGGGGTACAATGAGCAGTTCTTC.

The rearrangement uses TRBV4-3 and TRBJ2-7, with D maybe TRBD1 (6 bases). Trimming took off 0 bases at V and 4 bases at J, with 16 bases between the two ends. CDR1 is LGHNA, CDR2 YSLEER, per germline. This CDR3 has 16 residues. CDR3 nucleotide sequence: TGCGCCAGCAGCCAAGAACAGTACCAGGGGCATTACGAGCAGTACTTC. This translates into CASSQEQYQGHYEQYF.

The J gene is TRBJ2-5, the V gene TRBV7-3, with D possibly matching TRBD2 (6 bases). Germline-derived CDR1 and CDR2 are SGHTA and FQGTGA. Between the trimmed V and J ends, which lost 0 bases and 4 bases, there was a span of 6 bases. CDR3 size: 13 residues. In nucleotides, the CDR3 is TGTGCCAGCAGCTTAACGGGGGGAGAGACCCAGTACTTC. Translated: CASSLTGGETQYF.

Notes on this clone: This sample also contains other DNA sequences that code for the same CDR3. The rearrangement joins TRBV5-6 to TRBJ2-5; D is possibly TRBD1 (6 bases). The CDR3 is made up of 15 amino acids. Trimming left V 4 bases short and J 4 bases short, with 17 bases between. From germline, CDR1 is SGHDT and CDR2 YYEEEE. Here the CDR3 reads CASSTPQGSIETQYF. In DNA form, the CDR3 reads TGTGCCAGCAGCACGCCACAGGGATCGATAGAGACCCAGTACTTC.

This rearrangement joins TRBV5-1 to TRBJ2-3, with 7 nucleotides matching TRBD1. V lost 3 bases and J lost 2; bases outside the gene matches: 15. The CDR3 spans 18 residues. Germline assignment: CDR1 SGHRS and CDR2 YFSETQ. CDR3 DNA: TGCGCCAGCAGCTACGATCCTCCGACAGGGAAGCCCACAGATACGCAGTATTTT. It encodes CASSYDPPTGKPTDTQYF.

The chain is built from TRBV5-1 and TRBJ2-5; 8 bases are shared with TRBD1. V shed 3 bases, J shed 2 bases, and the junction held 0 bases outside the gene matches. CDR3 length: 13 residues. Looked up from germline, CDR1 is SGHRS and CDR2 is YFSETQ. The CDR3 protein is CASSWTGQETQYF. CDR3 bases: TGCGCCAGCAGCTGGACAGGGCAAGAGACCCAGTACTTC.

J is TRBJ1-2 and V is TRBV18; D not certain. This CDR3 comprises 14 residues. Germline assignment: CDR1 KGHSH and CDR2 LQKENI. The V end was cut by 3 bases, the J end by 3 bases, with 11 bases between. CDR3 nucleotides: TGTGCCAGCTCACCGGGCGTGGGGTACTATGGCTACACCTTC. Protein: CASSPGVGYYGYTF.

The genes are TRBV4-1 and TRBJ2-7; 9 bases line up with TRBD1. This CDR3 is 15 amino acids long. With 4 bases clipped from V and 2 bases from J, the junction kept 6 bases outside the gene matches. The V gene's germline CDR1 is MGHRA and CDR2 YSYEKL. CDR3 sequence (DNA): TGCGCCAGCAGCCCAACCAGGACAGGGGCCTACGAGCAGTACTTC. Translated, it gives CASSPTRTGAYEQYF.

This clone has only one observation. The chain carries TRBV27 and TRBJ2-5; D may be TRBD2 (5 bases). Trimming took 7 bases from V and 4 from J, leaving 13 bases between them. The germline V gene has CDR1 MNHEY and CDR2 SMNVEV (reference sequence). The CDR3 is 13 residues long. The CDR3 bases are TGTGCCAGCAACTCCCGGGATTCAGAGACCCAGTACTTC. Protein sequence: CASNSRDSETQYF.

The chain uses TRBV21-1 and TRBJ1-1; the table's D gene call, TRBD1, was not cross checked with the DNA. TRBV21-1 is termed a pseudogene. The CDR3 is 16 residues long. The CDR3 loop is CASSKGEAGGEQEAFF. CDR3 DNA sequence: TGTGCCAGCAGCAAAGGAGAGGCAGGGGGCGAACAAGAAGCTTTCTTT.

The rearrangement links TRBV4-3 to TRBJ1-2; D gene ambiguous. This CDR3 spans 13 amino acids. Looked up from germline, CDR1 is LGHNA and CDR2 is YSLEER. Deletions cut 0 bases from V and 4 bases from J, with 6 bases between. The CDR3 protein is CASSQDTRYGYTF. In DNA form, the CDR3 reads TGCGCCAGCAGCCAAGACACCCGCTATGGCTACACCTTC.

V is TRBV7-8 and J is TRBJ2-1; possibly TRBD2 for D (6 bases). In germline, CDR1 is SGHVS, CDR2 FQNEAQ. V was cut by 0 bases and J by 7 bases, with 13 bases left in between. CDR3 length: 15 residues. The CDR3 sequence is CASSLAGLSGNEQFF. CDR3 in DNA: TGTGCCAGCAGCTTAGCGGGACTCTCTGGAAATGAGCAGTTCTTC.

This clone was seen a handful of times. The rearrangement joins TRBV10-2 to TRBJ1-3, with D possibly matching TRBD1 (5 bases). In germline, CDR1 is WSHSY, CDR2 SAAADI. Trimming shortened V by 2 bases and J by 0 bases, and 8 bases separated the two germline ends. CDR3 size: 15 residues. The CDR3 DNA is TGCGCCAGCAGTGAGCGGGGCTACTCTGGAAACACCATATATTTT. Protein: CASSERGYSGNTIYF.

The rearrangement uses TRBV6-4 and TRBJ2-1, with D perhaps TRBD2 (6 bases). Germline V gene data show CDR1 as MRHNA and CDR2 as SNTAGT. The CDR3 covers 15 residues. The ends were cut back, 2 bases at V and 2 bases at J, with 10 bases in the middle. CDR3 region: CASSDPGAAYNEQFF. CDR3 nucleotides: TGTGCCAGCAGTGACCCGGGAGCTGCCTACAATGAGCAGTTCTTC.

In this sample, this clone turned up a few times. The CDR3 DNA sequence: TGTGCCAGCAGCGCCCGAGACCCAAGGAGCACTGAAGCTTTCTTT. Protein sequence: CASSARDPRSTEAFF. V and J are TRBV9 and TRBJ1-1; D unclear. Germline V gene lookup returns CDR1 SGDLS and CDR2 YYNGEE. V lost 3 bases, J lost 4 bases, and 16 bases lay in between. CDR3 length equals 15 residues.

This chain joins TRBV19 and TRBJ1-1; maybe TRBD1 (5 bases). CDR1 is LNHDA and CDR2 is SQIVND in the germline V gene (reference sequence). The V gene lost 1 base and the J gene lost 5 bases, with 14 bases spanning the gap. This CDR3 is built from 15 residues. CDR3 sequence (DNA): TGTGCCAGTAGTATAGTTGGGGCTTTTTGGACTGAAGCTTTCTTT. Its translation is CASSIVGAFWTEAFF.